This entry concerns a single T cell receptor beta chain. The data originate from a study of cytomegalovirus exposure and HLA in healthy donors. With 60 Vbeta and 13 Jbeta primers, the PCR was carried out. The data were produced by immunoSEQ multiplex PCR, yet TCRdb's version contains in-frame clones alone and is incomplete. The sample has fewer than 80,000 clones; approximately 61% are singletons. Sequences were obtained from PBMCs. The sequence came from a woman between 45 and 60 years old in good health and CMV-seropositive.

The CDR3 nucleotides are TGTGCCAGTAGTATAGAGGACAGTAGATACACTGAAGCTTTCTTT. Translated, it gives CASSIEDSRYTEAFF. V gene TRBV19 combines with J gene TRBJ1-1; D is perhaps TRBD1 (6 bases). Germline CDR1 LNHDA, CDR2 SQIVND (reference sequence). The CDR3 totals 15 residues. Trimming stripped 0 bases from V and 3 bases from J, with 11 bases between.